This passage covers 12 T cell receptor beta chains from one sample sequenced in a study of shared clonotypes between healthy human individuals. Selected positively for CCR7 and CD45RO-negative, naive CD8 cells excluded terminally differentiated effector memory CD45RA+ cells. Assay used: immunoSEQ multiplex PCR; TCRdb lists only in-frame clones, some missing. The repertoire holds nearly 2 million clones, with roughly 94% as singletons. Material for sequencing was naive CD8+ T cells sorted from blood. Source of these receptors: a man between 18 and 29 years old in good health.

The chain combines TRBV6-1 with TRBJ1-2, with D unresolved. The CDR3 contains 12 residues. CDR1 is MNHNS, CDR2 SASEGT, per germline. Trimming cost V 2 bases and J 4 bases, with 5 bases left between them. CDR3: CASSERTYGYTF. The CDR3 DNA is TGTGCCAGCAGTGAAAGGACCTATGGCTACACCTTC.

This CDR3 is CASTPSTGEVYNSPLHF. The CDR3, as DNA: TGTGCCAGCACTCCCTCTACAGGGGAAGTTTATAATTCACCCCTCCACTTT. The V and J genes are TRBV27 and TRBJ1-6, with 7 bases matching TRBD1. The CDR3 contains 17 residues. The V and J ends lost 7 bases and 4 bases, in that order; junction bases with no gene match: 13. CDR1 is MNHEY, CDR2 SMNVEV, per germline (reference sequence).

On this clone itself: Other DNA variants within this sample encode the same CDR3. The CDR3 loop is CASSVGGRTEAFF. As DNA, the CDR3 is TGTGCCAGCAGCGTAGGGGGGAGAACTGAAGCTTTCTTT. V gene TRBV9 combines with J gene TRBJ1-1, with a tentative D call TRBD1 (5 bases). Trimming cost V 0 bases and J 5 bases, with 8 bases left between them. From germline, CDR1 is SGDLS and CDR2 YYNGEE. The CDR3 contains 13 residues.

The chain carries TRBV4-3 and TRBJ1-2; 8 bases are shared with TRBD1. The CDR3 contains 15 residues. CDR1 and CDR2 (germline): LGHNA, YSLEER. The ends lost 0 bases at V and 8 bases at J; junction bases unmatched: 8. CDR3 in amino acids: CASSQDLSGGEGYTF. The DNA of the CDR3 is TGCGCCAGCAGCCAAGATTTGTCAGGGGGCGAAGGCTACACCTTC.

The chain combines TRBV9 with TRBJ2-3, with 7 bases matching TRBD1. CDR1 is SGDLS and CDR2 is YYNGEE in the germline V gene. The trim removed 3 bases at V and 6 bases at J, leaving 7 bases unmatched. The CDR3 is 14 residues long. The CDR3 loop reads CASSGGQSMDTQYF. The DNA of the CDR3 is TGTGCCAGCAGCGGGGGACAGTCTATGGATACGCAGTATTTT.

The rearrangement joins TRBV11-2 to TRBJ1-2, with TRBD1 matching over 7 bases. Germline V CDR1 and CDR2: SGHAT, FQNNGV. The CDR3 contains 16 residues. Losses at the gene ends were 1 base for V and 4 bases for J; bases not matched to a gene: 9. CDR3 coding DNA: TGTGCCAGCAGCTTAGGGTCGGCAGGGGGGTCCTATGGCTACACCTTC. Translation gives CASSLGSAGGSYGYTF.

With respect to this clone: The sample carries other DNA sequences with the same CDR3. J is TRBJ2-7 and V is TRBV4-1, with TRBD2 identical over 7 bases. The CDR3 contains 15 residues. Germline V gene lookup returns CDR1 MGHRA and CDR2 YSYEKL. The junction had 5 bases not matched to a gene; V was cut back by 1 base and J by 2 bases. The CDR3 DNA follows: TGCGCCAGCAGCCAAGTCCCTAGCGGAACCTACGAGCAGTACTTC. Its translation is CASSQVPSGTYEQYF.

The chain combines TRBV27 with TRBJ1-2, with D possibly matching TRBD1 (5 bases). V shed 6 bases and J shed 8 bases, with 16 bases lying between them. There are 13 residues in the CDR3. Germline V gene lookup returns CDR1 MNHEY and CDR2 SMNVEV (reference sequence). CDR3 residues: CASRTVEFEGYTF. In DNA, the CDR3 is TGTGCCAGCAGGACAGTGGAATTCGAAGGCTACACCTTC.

This sequence joins TRBV4-3 and TRBJ2-5; 12 bases agree with TRBD2. Trimming at V came to 2 bases and at J to 1 base, leaving 11 bases not matched to a gene. Germline CDR1 and CDR2: LGHNA and YSLEER. The CDR3 is 19 amino acids. The CDR3 sequence is CASSQRKSSGGGLQETQYF. The DNA of the CDR3 is TGCGCCAGCAGCCAACGTAAGTCTAGCGGGGGGGGTCTCCAAGAGACCCAGTACTTC.

The rearrangement joins TRBV6-5 to TRBJ2-1; 11 bases are shared with TRBD2. The J segment lost 10 bases and the V segment lost 7 bases, leaving 6 bases of the junction unmatched. The CDR3 length is 13 residues. Germline assignment: CDR1 MNHEY and CDR2 SVGAGI. The CDR3 bases are TGTGCCAGCAAGGGACTAGCGGCTCAGGAGCAGTTCTTC. This translates into CASKGLAAQEQFF.

Remarks on this clone: Sequence at one end of the junction differs from germline and may be a read error. This chain connects TRBV6-5 to TRBJ1-4; TRBD1 might be the D (6 bases). Looked up from germline, CDR1 is MNHEY and CDR2 is SVGAGI. This CDR3 contains 11 residues. This chain's CDR3 is CASSGGGDQTF. The CDR3 bases are TGTGCCAGCAGTGGAGGGGGGGATCAGACTTTT.

The rearrangement joins TRBV7-9 to TRBJ2-5; D is unclear. V dropped 6 bases and J dropped 5 bases, with 19 bases sitting between them. Per germline, CDR1 SEHNR and CDR2 FQNEAQ (reference sequence). The CDR3 runs to 15 residues. The DNA of the CDR3 is TGTGCCAGCAGTCTTACACACGGAGCCGCCGAGACCCAGTACTTC. Translation gives CASSLTHGAAETQYF.